This is a list of T cell receptor beta chains from one sample in a study of PD-1 blockade in classical Hodgkin lymphoma. The method was immunoSEQ multiplex PCR; TCRdb's version includes in-frame clones alone and lacks a portion of them. The sample includes about 26,000 clones, around 69% of them seen just once. This specimen consisted of peripheral blood mononuclear cells (PBMCs), obtained before the second cycle of nivolumab. Receptor source: a human donor with classical Hodgkin lymphoma. The CDR3 runs from the conserved cysteine through the conserved F or W. A D gene is named only where the DNA matches it firmly. For some rows the clone size is stated as once, few or many, or as a class when expanded; others skip it.

V: TRBV27; size: .; J: TRBJ2-7; D: TRBD2; DNA: TGTGCCAGCAGCCCATCGGGACTAGCGGGAGGGCCAAATTACGAGCAGTACTTC; CDR3: CASSPSGLAGGPNYEQYF
V: TRBV5-1; size: .; J: TRBJ2-6; D: .; DNA: TGCGCCAGCAGCATCATCTACTCTGGGGCCAACGTCCTGACTTTC; CDR3: CASSIIYSGANVLTF
V: TRBV7-7; size: .; J: TRBJ2-1; D: .; DNA: TGTGCCAGCAGCAACACCGGGACTGCGGGCGATGAGCAGTTCTTC; CDR3: CASSNTGTAGDEQFF
V: TRBV30; size: .; J: TRBJ2-2; D: .; DNA: TGTGCCTGGACTAGTAAGACCGGGGAGCTGTTTTTT; CDR3: CAWTSKTGELFF
V: TRBV5-1; size: once; J: TRBJ2-3; D: .; DNA: TGCGCCAGCAGCCCCAGCGGCCCAGATACGCAGTATTTT; CDR3: CASSPSGPDTQYF
V: TRBV2; size: .; J: TRBJ2-5; D: TRBD2; DNA: TGTGCCAGCAGCACTACTAGCGGGGGGTTGGAGACCCAGTACTTC; CDR3: CASSTTSGGLETQYF
V: TRBV19; size: few; J: TRBJ2-7; D: .; DNA: TGTGCCAGTAGTGAGTGGGGGGCAAACGAGCAGTACTTC; CDR3: CASSEWGANEQYF
V: TRBV2; size: .; J: TRBJ2-5; D: TRBD2; DNA: TGTGCCAGCTCGACTAGCGGTGAGACCCAGTACTTC; CDR3: CASSTSGETQYF
V: TRBV11-2; size: .; J: TRBJ1-3; D: TRBD1; DNA: TGTGCCAGCAGCCAGGGACAGCTCTCTGGAAACACCATATATTTT; CDR3: CASSQGQLSGNTIYF
V: TRBV5-6; size: .; J: TRBJ1-2; D: TRBD1; DNA: TGTGCCAGCAGCTTAGGAGAGACAGGGGCGGTGTTCACCTTC; CDR3: CASSLGETGAVFTF
V: TRBV10-3; size: .; J: TRBJ1-6; D: .; DNA: TGTGCCATCAAGACAGGCTCCTATAATTCACCCCTCCACTTT; CDR3: CAIKTGSYNSPLHF
V: TRBV28; size: .; J: TRBJ1-2; D: .; DNA: TGTGCCAGCAGTTACAGGGAAGGCTACACCTTC; CDR3: CASSYREGYTF
V: TRBV11-2; size: few; J: TRBJ2-1; D: TRBD2; DNA: TGTGCCAGCAGCTTAGCGGGGGGGCCGAGCTACAATGAGCAGTTCTTC; CDR3: CASSLAGGPSYNEQFF
V: TRBV19; size: .; J: TRBJ1-6; D: TRBD1; DNA: TGTGCCTCCGCGGGACAGTTGAGTTCACCCCTCCACTTT; CDR3: CASAGQLSSPLHF
V: TRBV19; size: .; J: TRBJ1-5; D: .; DNA: TGTGCCAGTAGCACTAAGACGGTTGATAATCAGCCCCAGCATTTT; CDR3: CASSTKTVDNQPQHF
V: TRBV28; size: .; J: TRBJ2-3; D: .; DNA: TGTGCCAGCAGTTCCCCCAGTTGGGACACAGATACGCAGTATTTT; CDR3: CASSSPSWDTDTQYF
V: TRBV29-1; size: .; J: TRBJ2-7; D: .; DNA: TGCAGCGGGGCAGGGGCCTACGAGCAGTACTTC; CDR3: CSGAGAYEQYF
V: TRBV19; size: .; J: TRBJ2-1; D: TRBD2; DNA: TGTGCCAGTAGGGGGACTAGCGGGAGTTATAATGAGCAGTTCTTC; CDR3: CASRGTSGSYNEQFF
V: TRBV7-2; size: .; J: TRBJ2-7; D: .; DNA: TGTGCCAGCAGATTAGGTCGGGGGAGCTCCTACGAGCAGTACTTC; CDR3: CASRLGRGSSYEQYF
V: TRBV19; size: .; J: TRBJ2-4; D: .; DNA: TGTGCCAGTAGTTCCCAACTAGCCAAAAACATTCAGTACTTC; CDR3: CASSSQLAKNIQYF
V: TRBV9; size: .; J: TRBJ1-6; D: TRBD1; DNA: TGTGCCAGCAGCCCGAGGACAGGGCTCTCACCCCTCCACTTT; CDR3: CASSPRTGLSPLHF
V: TRBV28; size: .; J: TRBJ2-1; D: TRBD2; DNA: TGTGCCAGCAGTTCACCGGGACTAGCTCACAATGAGCAGTTCTTC; CDR3: CASSSPGLAHNEQFF
V: TRBV19; size: .; J: TRBJ2-1; D: TRBD2; DNA: TGTGCCAGTAGTATAGCTAGCGGGGTAAGGGGTGAGCAGTTCTTC; CDR3: CASSIASGVRGEQFF
V: TRBV5-1; size: .; J: TRBJ2-1; D: .; DNA: TGCGCCAGCAGCTTGGCGGCAGTTAAAAGGAATGAGCAGTTCTTC; CDR3: CASSLAAVKRNEQFF
V: TRBV30; size: .; J: TRBJ2-6; D: .; DNA: TGTGCCTGGGGGAGGGGGGGGGCCAACGTCCTGACTTTC; CDR3: CAWGRGGANVLTF
V: TRBV7-9; size: .; J: TRBJ2-3; D: TRBD2; DNA: TGTGCCAGCAGCTTTGAAAGACTAGCGGGGGGCCGCGGCACAGATACGCAGTATTTT; CDR3: CASSFERLAGGRGTDTQYF
V: TRBV5-1; size: .; J: TRBJ2-7; D: TRBD1; DNA: TGCGCCAGCAGCTGGGACAGGGGGCCCTACGAGCAGTACTTC; CDR3: CASSWDRGPYEQYF
V: TRBV28; size: few; J: TRBJ1-2; D: .; DNA: TGTGCCAGCACTTTGGGAGGCAAGATTACTAACTATGGCTACACCTTC; CDR3: CASTLGGKITNYGYTF
V: TRBV6-1; size: .; J: TRBJ1-5; D: TRBD1; DNA: TGTGCCAGCAGTGAAGGCGACAGGGGGCTTCGCAATCAGCCCCAGCATTTT; CDR3: CASSEGDRGLRNQPQHF
V: TRBV6-5; size: .; J: TRBJ2-3; D: .; DNA: TGTGCCAGCAGTTCTCTCGACAACACAGATACGCAGTATTTT; CDR3: CASSSLDNTDTQYF
V: TRBV18; size: once; J: TRBJ1-3; D: .; DNA: TGTGCCAGCTCACCAGGGCAGATATCTGGAAACACCATATATTTT; CDR3: CASSPGQISGNTIYF
V: TRBV29-1; size: .; J: TRBJ1-2; D: .; DNA: TGCAGCGTTGAAGATTTTGGAGGGCACCGCTATGGCTACACCTTC; CDR3: CSVEDFGGHRYGYTF
V: TRBV27; size: .; J: TRBJ2-7; D: .; DNA: TGTGCCAGCAGTTTGGTCGGACAGCTCTACGAGCAGTACTTC; CDR3: CASSLVGQLYEQYF
V: TRBV27; size: .; J: TRBJ2-5; D: .; DNA: TGTGCCAGCAGTTTCCCGGGGGTCGGAGGGACCCAGTACTTC; CDR3: CASSFPGVGGTQYF
V: TRBV4-2; size: .; J: TRBJ2-5; D: .; DNA: TGTGCCAGCAGCCAATTCGGTCCCCGGAGGGAGACCCAGTACTTC; CDR3: CASSQFGPRRETQYF
V: TRBV28; size: .; J: TRBJ2-7; D: .; DNA: TGTGCCAGCAGGGTAGGGGGAACACTCACCTACGAGCAGTACTTC; CDR3: CASRVGGTLTYEQYF
V: TRBV6-5; size: .; J: TRBJ2-3; D: .; DNA: TGTGCCAGCACGCAGGCAGATACGCAGTATTTT; CDR3: CASTQADTQYF
V: TRBV7-2; size: .; J: TRBJ2-1; D: TRBD2; DNA: TGTGCCAGCAGCTTAGGCGGGAGTGGGTACAATGAGCAGTTCTTC; CDR3: CASSLGGSGYNEQFF
V: TRBV6-5; size: .; J: TRBJ1-5; D: .; DNA: TGTGCCAGCGGGGGCGGGTCGAGTGGCAATCAGCCCCAGCATTTT; CDR3: CASGGGSSGNQPQHF
V: TRBV30; size: .; J: TRBJ2-1; D: TRBD1; DNA: TGTGCCTGGAAGGACAGGGCCTACAATGAGCAGTTCTTC; CDR3: CAWKDRAYNEQFF
V: TRBV28; size: .; J: TRBJ1-4; D: .; DNA: TGTGCCACAACAGCGCTTAATGAAAAACTGTTTTTT; CDR3: CATTALNEKLFF
V: TRBV19; size: .; J: TRBJ1-1; D: .; DNA: TGTGCCAGTAGTATACAGGGGCAGGGGAGAGCTTTCTTT; CDR3: CASSIQGQGRAFF
V: TRBV5-1; size: .; J: TRBJ2-2; D: TRBD2; DNA: TGCGCCAGCAGCTTATTAGAAGCGGGAGGGCCCGGGGAGCTGTTTTTT; CDR3: CASSLLEAGGPGELFF
V: TRBV19; size: .; J: TRBJ2-2; D: .; DNA: TGTGCCAGTATTTCCCAGGAGACCTCGGGCACCGGGGAGCTGTTTTTT; CDR3: CASISQETSGTGELFF
V: TRBV9; size: .; J: TRBJ2-5; D: TRBD1; DNA: TGTGCCAGCAGCGTAGCTTGGGCAGGGGGAGAGACCCAGTACTTC; CDR3: CASSVAWAGGETQYF
V: TRBV9; size: few; J: TRBJ1-5; D: TRBD1; DNA: TGTGCCAGCAGCGGGGGACAGGGCAATCAGCCCCAGCATTTT; CDR3: CASSGGQGNQPQHF
V: TRBV5-6; size: .; J: TRBJ1-5; D: TRBD1; DNA: TGTGCCAGCAGCTTGGGGACAGGACTCAATCAGCCCCAGCATTTT; CDR3: CASSLGTGLNQPQHF
V: TRBV9; size: .; J: TRBJ1-3; D: .; DNA: TGTGCCAGCAGCGTAGAGGGAGCCTCTGGAAACACCATATATTTT; CDR3: CASSVEGASGNTIYF
V: TRBV6-4; size: .; J: TRBJ2-3; D: TRBD2; DNA: TGTGCCAGCAGAGCCTCTAGCGGGACTGCTACGCAGTATTTT; CDR3: CASRASSGTATQYF
V: TRBV6-5; size: .; J: TRBJ1-5; D: .; DNA: TGTGCCAGCAGTTACTCAGGCGGGCGTCATCAGCCCCAGCATTTT; CDR3: CASSYSGGRHQPQHF
V: TRBV5-4; size: .; J: TRBJ1-2; D: .; DNA: TGTGCCAGCAGCCATAAACAGGGTAGCGGCTACACCTTC; CDR3: CASSHKQGSGYTF
V: TRBV7-8; size: few; J: TRBJ2-2; D: .; DNA: TGTGCCAGCAGCTTAGGGCAGGGAGGATACACCGGGGAGCTGTTTTTT; CDR3: CASSLGQGGYTGELFF
V: TRBV4-1; size: .; J: TRBJ1-2; D: .; DNA: TGCGCCAGCAGCCAAGATACCCAGAACTATGGCTGCACCTTC; CDR3: CASSQDTQNYGCTF
V: TRBV11-2; size: .; J: TRBJ2-1; D: TRBD2; DNA: TGTGCCAGCAGCCGGGAAGCGGGAGCCGGTTATGAGCAGTTCTTC; CDR3: CASSREAGAGYEQFF
V: TRBV15; size: few; J: TRBJ2-2; D: .; DNA: TGTGCCACCAGCGGTAGGGGGAAAACAACGAACACCGGGGAGCTGTTTTTT; CDR3: CATSGRGKTTNTGELFF
V: TRBV15; size: .; J: TRBJ1-4; D: TRBD1; DNA: TGTGCCACCAGCAGAGGACAGGGAGCTAATGAAAAACTGTTTTTT; CDR3: CATSRGQGANEKLFF
V: TRBV5-1; size: .; J: TRBJ2-1; D: TRBD1; DNA: TGCGCCAGCAGCCCTGGACAGGTTTACAATGAGCAGTTCTTC; CDR3: CASSPGQVYNEQFF
V: TRBV7-9; size: many; J: TRBJ1-5; D: .; DNA: TGTGCCAGCAGCTTAGGACAGTTTTGGGGTCAGCCCCAGCATTTT; CDR3: CASSLGQFWGQPQHF
V: TRBV7-2; size: .; J: TRBJ1-5; D: .; DNA: TGTGCCAGCGGCAAAGAGGCCTTATTCAATCAGCCCCAGCATTTT; CDR3: CASGKEALFNQPQHF